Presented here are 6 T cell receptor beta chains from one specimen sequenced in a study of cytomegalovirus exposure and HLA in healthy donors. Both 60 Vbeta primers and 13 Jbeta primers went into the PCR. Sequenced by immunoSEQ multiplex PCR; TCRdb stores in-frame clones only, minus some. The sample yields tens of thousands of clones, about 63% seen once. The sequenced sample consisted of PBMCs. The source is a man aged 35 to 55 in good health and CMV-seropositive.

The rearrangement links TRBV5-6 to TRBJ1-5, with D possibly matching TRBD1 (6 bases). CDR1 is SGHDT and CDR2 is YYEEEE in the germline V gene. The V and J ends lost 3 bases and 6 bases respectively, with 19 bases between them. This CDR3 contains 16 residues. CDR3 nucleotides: TGTGCCAGCAGCTCACAACGTACAGGGAGCGGTCAGCCCCAGCATTTT. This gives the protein CASSSQRTGSGQPQHF.

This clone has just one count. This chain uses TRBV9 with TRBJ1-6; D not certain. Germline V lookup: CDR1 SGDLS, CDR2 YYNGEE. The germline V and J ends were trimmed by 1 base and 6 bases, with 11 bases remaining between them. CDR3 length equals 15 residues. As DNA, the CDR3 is TGTGCCAGCAGCGTATCGGGGTCTGGTAATTCACCCCTCCACTTT. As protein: CASSVSGSGNSPLHF.

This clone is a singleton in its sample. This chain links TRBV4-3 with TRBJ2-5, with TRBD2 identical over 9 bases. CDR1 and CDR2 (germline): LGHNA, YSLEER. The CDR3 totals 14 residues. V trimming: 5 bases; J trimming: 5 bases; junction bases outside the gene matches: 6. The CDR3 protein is CASSFSGSEETQYF. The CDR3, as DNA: TGCGCCAGCAGCTTTAGCGGGAGTGAGGAGACCCAGTACTTC.

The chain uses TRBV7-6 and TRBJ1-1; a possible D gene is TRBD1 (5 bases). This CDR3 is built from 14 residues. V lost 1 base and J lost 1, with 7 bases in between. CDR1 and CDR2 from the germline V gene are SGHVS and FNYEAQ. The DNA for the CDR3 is TGTGCCAGCAGCTTAGGGGGGGAGAACACTGAAGCTTTCTTT. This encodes CASSLGGENTEAFF.

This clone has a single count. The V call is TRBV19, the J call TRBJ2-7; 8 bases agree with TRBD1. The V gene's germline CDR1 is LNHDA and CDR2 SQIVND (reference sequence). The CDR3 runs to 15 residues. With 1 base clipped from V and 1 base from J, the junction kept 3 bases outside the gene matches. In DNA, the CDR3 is TGTGCCAGTAGTATAGCCGGACAGGGTTCCTACGAGCAGTACTTC. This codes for CASSIAGQGSYEQYF. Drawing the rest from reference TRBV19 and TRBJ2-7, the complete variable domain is DGGITQSPKYLFRKEGQNVTLSCEQNLNHDAMYWYRQDPGQGLRLIYYSQIVNDFQKGDIAEGYSVSREKKESFPLTVTSAQKNPTAFYLCASSIAGQGSYEQYFGPGTRLTVT.

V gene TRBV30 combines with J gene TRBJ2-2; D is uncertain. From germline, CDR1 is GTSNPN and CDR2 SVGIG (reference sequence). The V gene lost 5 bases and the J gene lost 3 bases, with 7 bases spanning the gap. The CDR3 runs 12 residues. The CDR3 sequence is CAWASDTGELFF. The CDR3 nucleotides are TGTGCCTGGGCCTCGGACACCGGGGAGCTGTTTTTT.